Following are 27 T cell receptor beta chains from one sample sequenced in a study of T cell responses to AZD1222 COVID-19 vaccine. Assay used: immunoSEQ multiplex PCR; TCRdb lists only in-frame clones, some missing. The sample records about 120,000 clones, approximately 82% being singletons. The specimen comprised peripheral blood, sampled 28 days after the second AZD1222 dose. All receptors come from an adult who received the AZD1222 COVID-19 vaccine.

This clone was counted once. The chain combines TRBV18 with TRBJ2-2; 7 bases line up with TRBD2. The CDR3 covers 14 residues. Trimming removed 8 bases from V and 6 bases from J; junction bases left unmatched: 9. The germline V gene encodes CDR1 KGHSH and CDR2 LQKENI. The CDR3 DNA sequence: TGTGCCAGCCAAGGGACGGGAGGCGCCGGGGAGCTGTTTTTT. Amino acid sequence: CASQGTGGAGELFF. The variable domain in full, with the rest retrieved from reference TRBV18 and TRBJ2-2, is NAGVMQNPRHLVRRRGQEARLRCSPMKGHSHVYWYRQLPEEGLKFMVYLQKENIIDESGMPKERFSAEFPKEGPSILRIQQVVRGDSAAYFCASQGTGGAGELFFGEGSRLTVL.

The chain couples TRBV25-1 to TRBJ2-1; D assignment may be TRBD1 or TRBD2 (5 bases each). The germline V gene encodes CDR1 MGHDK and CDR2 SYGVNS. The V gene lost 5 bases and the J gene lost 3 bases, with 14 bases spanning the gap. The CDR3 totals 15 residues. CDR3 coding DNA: TGTGCCAGCAGTCAACCGGGACGGAACTACAATGAGCAGTTCTTC. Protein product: CASSQPGRNYNEQFF.

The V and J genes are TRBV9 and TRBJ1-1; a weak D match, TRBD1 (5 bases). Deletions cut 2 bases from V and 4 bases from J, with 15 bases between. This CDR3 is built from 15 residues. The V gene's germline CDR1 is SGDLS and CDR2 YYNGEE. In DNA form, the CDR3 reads TGTGCCAGCAGCGTTTCAGGGATGGGGGGCACTGAAGCTTTCTTT. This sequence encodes CASSVSGMGGTEAFF.

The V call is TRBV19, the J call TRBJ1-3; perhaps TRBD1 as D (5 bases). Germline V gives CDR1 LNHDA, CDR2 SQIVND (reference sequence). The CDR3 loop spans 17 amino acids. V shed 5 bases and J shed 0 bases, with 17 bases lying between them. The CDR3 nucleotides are TGTGCCAGTAGTGCCGGAAGCACGGGGCGCTCTGGAAACACCATATATTTT. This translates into CASSAGSTGRSGNTIYF.

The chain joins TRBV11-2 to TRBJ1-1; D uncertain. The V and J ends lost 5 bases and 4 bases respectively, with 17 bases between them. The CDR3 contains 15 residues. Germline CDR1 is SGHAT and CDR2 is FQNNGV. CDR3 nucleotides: TGTGCCAGCAGCAAGCAAGGTTATTCGGGCACTGAAGCTTTCTTT. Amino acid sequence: CASSKQGYSGTEAFF.

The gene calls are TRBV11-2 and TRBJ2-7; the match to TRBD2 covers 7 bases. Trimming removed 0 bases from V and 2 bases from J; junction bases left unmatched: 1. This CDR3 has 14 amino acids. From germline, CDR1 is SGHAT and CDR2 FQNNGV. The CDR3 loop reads CASSLEAGAYEQYF. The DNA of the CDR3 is TGTGCCAGCAGCTTAGAGGCGGGGGCCTACGAGCAGTACTTC.

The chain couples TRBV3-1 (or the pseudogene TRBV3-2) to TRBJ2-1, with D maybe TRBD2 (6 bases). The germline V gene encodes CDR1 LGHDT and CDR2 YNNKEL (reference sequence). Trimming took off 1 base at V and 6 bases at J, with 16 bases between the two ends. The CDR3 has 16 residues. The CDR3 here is CASSQADGGYSNEQFF. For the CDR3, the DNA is TGTGCCAGCAGCCAAGCCGACGGGGGATATTCCAATGAGCAGTTCTTC.

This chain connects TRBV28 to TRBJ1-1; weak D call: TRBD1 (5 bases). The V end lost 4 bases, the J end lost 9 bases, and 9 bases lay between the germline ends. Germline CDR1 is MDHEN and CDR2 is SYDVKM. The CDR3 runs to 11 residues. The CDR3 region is CASSSDRKAFF. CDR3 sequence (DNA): TGTGCCAGCAGTTCAGACAGAAAAGCTTTCTTT.

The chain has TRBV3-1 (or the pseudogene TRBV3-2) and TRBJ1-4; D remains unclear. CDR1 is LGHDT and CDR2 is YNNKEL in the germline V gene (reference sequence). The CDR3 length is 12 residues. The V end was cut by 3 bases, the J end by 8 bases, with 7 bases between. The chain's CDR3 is CASSHEGEKLFF. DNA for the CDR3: TGTGCCAGCAGCCATGAAGGGGAAAAACTGTTTTTT.

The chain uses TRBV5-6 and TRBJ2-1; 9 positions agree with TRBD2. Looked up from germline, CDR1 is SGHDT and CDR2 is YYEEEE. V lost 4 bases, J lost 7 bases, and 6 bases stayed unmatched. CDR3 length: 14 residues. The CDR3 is CASSRPGLANEQFF. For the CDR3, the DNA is TGTGCCAGCAGCCGGCCGGGACTAGCAAATGAGCAGTTCTTC.

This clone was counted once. CDR3 protein: CASSPSRTPNYGYTF. CDR3 nucleotides: TGTGCCAGCAGCCCGAGTCGGACCCCTAACTATGGCTACACCTTC. The chain joins TRBV21-1 to TRBJ1-2. TRBV21-1 is a documented pseudogene. CDR3 length: 15 residues.

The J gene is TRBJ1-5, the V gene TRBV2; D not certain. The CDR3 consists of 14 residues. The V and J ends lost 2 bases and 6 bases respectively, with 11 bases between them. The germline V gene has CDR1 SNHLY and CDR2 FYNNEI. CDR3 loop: CASSERSGTQPQHF. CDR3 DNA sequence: TGTGCCAGCAGTGAACGGTCAGGAACTCAGCCCCAGCATTTT.

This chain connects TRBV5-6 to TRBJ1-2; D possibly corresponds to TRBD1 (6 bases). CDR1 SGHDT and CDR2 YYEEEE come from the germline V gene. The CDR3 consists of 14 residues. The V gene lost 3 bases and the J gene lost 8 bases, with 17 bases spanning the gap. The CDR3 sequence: CASSSNRVEEGYTF. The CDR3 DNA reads TGTGCCAGCAGCTCTAACAGGGTGGAAGAGGGCTACACCTTC.

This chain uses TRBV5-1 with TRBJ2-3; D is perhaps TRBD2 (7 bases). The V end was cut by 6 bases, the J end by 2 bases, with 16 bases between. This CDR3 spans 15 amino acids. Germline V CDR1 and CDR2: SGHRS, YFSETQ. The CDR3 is CASKGGTTLTDTQYF. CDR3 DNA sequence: TGCGCCAGCAAGGGAGGGACAACCCTCACAGATACGCAGTATTTT.

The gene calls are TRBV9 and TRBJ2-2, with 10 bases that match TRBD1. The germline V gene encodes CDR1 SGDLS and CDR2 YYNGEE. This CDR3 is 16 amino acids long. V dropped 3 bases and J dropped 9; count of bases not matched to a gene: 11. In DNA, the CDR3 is TGTGCCAGCAGCGCCGGACAGGGGGGAGGATTCAGGGAGCTGTTTTTT. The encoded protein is CASSAGQGGGFRELFF.

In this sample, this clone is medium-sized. CDR3 DNA sequence: TGTGCCAGCAGCTTAAACACGGCAGGGTCAGGCTCACCCCTCCACTTT. It encodes CASSLNTAGSGSPLHF. The chain carries TRBV7-8 and TRBJ1-6, with D possibly being TRBD1 (5 bases). The CDR3 covers 16 residues. V lost 2 bases, J lost 10 bases, and 18 bases lay in between. Germline CDR1 is SGHVS and CDR2 is FQNEAQ.

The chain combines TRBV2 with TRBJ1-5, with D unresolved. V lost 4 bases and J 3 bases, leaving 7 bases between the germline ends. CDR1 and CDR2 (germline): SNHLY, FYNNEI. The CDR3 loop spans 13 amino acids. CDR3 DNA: TGTGCCAGCAGTGCTGAGTCCAATCAGCCCCAGCATTTT. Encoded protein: CASSAESNQPQHF.

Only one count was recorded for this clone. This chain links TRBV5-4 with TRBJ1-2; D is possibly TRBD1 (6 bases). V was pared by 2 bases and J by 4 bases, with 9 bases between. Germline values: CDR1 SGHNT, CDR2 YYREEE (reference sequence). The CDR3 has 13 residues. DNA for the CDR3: TGTGCCAGCAGCTTACAGGGAGTCTATGGCTACACCTTC. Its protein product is CASSLQGVYGYTF.

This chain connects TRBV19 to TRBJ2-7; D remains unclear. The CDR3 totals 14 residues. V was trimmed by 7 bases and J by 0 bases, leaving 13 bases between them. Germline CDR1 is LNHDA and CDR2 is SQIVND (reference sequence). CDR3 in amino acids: CASKTGPSSYEQYF. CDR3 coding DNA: TGTGCCAGTAAGACGGGCCCTAGCTCCTACGAGCAGTACTTC.

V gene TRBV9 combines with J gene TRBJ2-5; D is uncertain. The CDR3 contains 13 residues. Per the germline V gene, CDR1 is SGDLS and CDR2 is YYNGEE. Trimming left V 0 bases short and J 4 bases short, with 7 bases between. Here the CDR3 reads CASSVGWRETQYF. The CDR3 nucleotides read TGTGCCAGCAGCGTAGGGTGGAGAGAGACCCAGTACTTC.

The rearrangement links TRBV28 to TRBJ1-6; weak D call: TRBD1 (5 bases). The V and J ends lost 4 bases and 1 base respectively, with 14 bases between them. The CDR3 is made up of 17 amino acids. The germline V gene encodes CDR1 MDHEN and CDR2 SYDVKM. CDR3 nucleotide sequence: TGTGCCAGCAGTTCCCCAGGGTCCGGGTCCTATAATTCACCCCTCCACTTT. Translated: CASSSPGSGSYNSPLHF.

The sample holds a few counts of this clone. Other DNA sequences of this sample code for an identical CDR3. CDR3 protein: CASSSPGQGNEKLFF. Here the CDR3 DNA reads TGTGCCAGCAGTTCCCCGGGACAGGGCAATGAAAAACTGTTTTTT. The chain uses TRBV28 and TRBJ1-4, with 9 bases that match TRBD1. The V and J ends lost 4 bases and 5 bases, in that order; junction bases with no gene match: 5. The CDR3 covers 15 residues. Germline CDR1 and CDR2: MDHEN and SYDVKM. Full variable domain (outside the CDR3, taken from reference TRBV28 and TRBJ1-4): DVKVTQSSRYLVKRTGEKVFLECVQDMDHENMFWYRQDPGLGLRLIYFSYDVKMKEKGDIPEGYSVSREKKERFSLILESASTNQTSMYLCASSSPGQGNEKLFFGSGTQLSVL.

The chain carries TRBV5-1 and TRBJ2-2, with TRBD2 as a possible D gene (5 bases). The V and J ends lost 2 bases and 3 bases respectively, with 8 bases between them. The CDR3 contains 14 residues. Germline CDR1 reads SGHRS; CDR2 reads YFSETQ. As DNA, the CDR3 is TGCGCCAGCAGCTTTGAGGGATACACCGGGGAGCTGTTTTTT. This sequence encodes CASSFEGYTGELFF.

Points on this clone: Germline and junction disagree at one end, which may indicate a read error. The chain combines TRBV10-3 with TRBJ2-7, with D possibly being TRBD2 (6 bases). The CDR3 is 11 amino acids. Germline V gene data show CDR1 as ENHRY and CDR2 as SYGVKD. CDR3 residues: CAISSRERIFF. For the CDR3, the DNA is TGTGCCATCAGTAGCCGGGAGCGCATATTCTTC.

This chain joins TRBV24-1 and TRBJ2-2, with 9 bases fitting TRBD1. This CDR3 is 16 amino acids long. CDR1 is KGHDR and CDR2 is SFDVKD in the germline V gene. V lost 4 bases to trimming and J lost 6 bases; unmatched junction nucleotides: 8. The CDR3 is CATSDLTGGVAGELFF. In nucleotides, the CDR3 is TGTGCCACCAGTGACCTGACAGGGGGGGTGGCCGGGGAGCTGTTTTTT.

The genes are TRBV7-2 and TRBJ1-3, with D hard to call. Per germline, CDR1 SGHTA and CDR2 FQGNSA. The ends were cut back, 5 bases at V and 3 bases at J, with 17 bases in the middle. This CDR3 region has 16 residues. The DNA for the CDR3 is TGTGCCAGCAGCCCTGTGGGGATAGGACGTGGAAACACCATATATTTT. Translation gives CASSPVGIGRGNTIYF.

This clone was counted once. The CDR3 DNA reads TGTGCCAGCAGTCCGGGGGGACACGAAGCTTTCTTT. Its translation is CASSPGGHEAFF. The V gene is TRBV28, the J gene TRBJ1-1; D is possibly TRBD1 (6 bases). Per germline, CDR1 MDHEN and CDR2 SYDVKM. This CDR3 comprises 12 residues. V was clipped by 5 bases and J by 8 bases, with 12 bases between them.